These T cell receptor beta chains were read from a single sample in a study of blood T cell repertoires in COVID-19. Profiled with immunoSEQ multiplex PCR; TCRdb holds only in-frame clones, not every one. The sample carries 250,000 to 300,000 clones, 88% recorded once. The sample taken for sequencing was peripheral blood. These receptors all come from a woman in her 30s with COVID-19, enrolled during active disease. The CDR3 runs from the conserved cysteine through the conserved F or W. Each record gives: D gene, clone size, J gene, V gene, CDR3 protein, CDR3 DNA. D genes are given only for firm matches. The size of a clone is reported for some rows only, either as once, few or many, or as a class for expanded clones.

NA,NA,TRBJ1-1,TRBV4-3,CASSQLPGREAFF,TGCGCCAGCAGCCAGTTACCGGGTCGTGAAGCTTTCTTT
TRBD2,NA,TRBJ2-7,TRBV29-1,CSVEGVAGDYEQYF,TGCAGCGTTGAAGGGGTAGCGGGGGACTACGAGCAGTACTTC
TRBD1,NA,TRBJ2-7,TRBV7-8,CASSERQGSHEQYF,TGTGCCAGCAGCGAGCGACAGGGGAGCCACGAGCAGTACTTC
TRBD1,NA,TRBJ1-5,TRBV28,CASSTGVSNQPQHF,TGTGCCAGCAGTACAGGGGTTTCTAATCAGCCCCAGCATTTT
NA,NA,TRBJ2-7,TRBV9,CASSLDTYEQYF,TGTGCCAGCAGCCTAGATACCTACGAGCAGTACTTC
TRBD2,NA,TRBJ2-7,TRBV18,CASSHHPSGSYEQYF,TGTGCCAGCTCCCACCACCCCAGCGGGAGCTACGAGCAGTACTTC
NA,NA,TRBJ2-1,TRBV7-2,CASSRETSWWHEQFF,TGTGCCAGCAGCAGAGAGACATCCTGGTGGCATGAGCAGTTCTTC
NA,NA,TRBJ2-7,TRBV2,CASSEGGTEQYF,TGTGCCAGCAGTGAAGGGGGGACAGAGCAGTACTTC
NA,NA,TRBJ2-1,TRBV28,CASSLTDSVYNEQFF,TGTGCCAGCAGTCTCACCGACTCCGTCTACAATGAGCAGTTCTTC
NA,few,TRBJ1-2,TRBV7-9,CASSLEWGENGYTF,TGTGCCAGCAGCTTAGAGTGGGGCGAAAATGGCTACACCTTC
TRBD1,few,TRBJ1-6,TRBV7-2,CASSLDRVSSYNSPLHF,TGTGCCAGCAGCTTGGACAGGGTTAGCTCCTATAATTCACCCCTCCACTTT
NA,once,TRBJ2-1,TRBV24-1,CATSDLAGEQFF,TGTGCCACCAGTGATTTGGCGGGTGAGCAGTTCTTC
TRBD1,NA,TRBJ2-1,TRBV11-2,CASSLGTGVHNEQFF,TGTGCCAGCAGCTTAGGGACAGGAGTCCACAATGAGCAGTTCTTC
NA,NA,TRBJ2-7,TRBV5-1,CASSSLPVRYEQYF,TGCGCCAGCAGCTCCCTCCCGGTTCGCTACGAGCAGTACTTC
NA,NA,TRBJ1-1,TRBV19,CASSTSAGVTEAFF,TGTGCCAGTAGTACCTCGGCAGGGGTGACTGAAGCTTTCTTT
NA,NA,TRBJ2-7,TRBV4-3,CASSQVLSGRSYEQYF,TGCGCCAGCAGCCAAGTTCTCTCGGGTAGAAGCTACGAGCAGTACTTC
TRBD1,few,TRBJ1-1,TRBV5-1,CASSTGGNTEAFF,TGCGCCAGCAGCACAGGGGGGAACACTGAAGCTTTCTTT
TRBD1,NA,TRBJ1-5,TRBV6-5,CASRTTGGPNQPQHF,TGTGCCAGCAGGACGACAGGGGGGCCCAATCAGCCCCAGCATTTT
TRBD1,NA,TRBJ2-7,TRBV5-6,CASSYMTLDRGTHEQYF,TGTGCCAGCAGCTACATGACTTTGGACAGGGGAACCCACGAGCAGTACTTC
TRBD2,NA,TRBJ2-7,TRBV5-6,CASSELTSGRVEQYF,TGTGCCAGCAGCGAACTCACTAGCGGGAGGGTCGAGCAGTACTTC
TRBD1,NA,TRBJ1-2,TRBV6-1,CASSEDRGFYGYTF,TGTGCCAGCAGTGAGGACAGGGGGTTCTATGGCTACACCTTC
NA,once,TRBJ1-5,TRBV18,CASSPAEGANQPQHF,TGTGCCAGCTCACCGGCTGAAGGGGCGAATCAGCCCCAGCATTTT
TRBD1,NA,TRBJ1-2,TRBV15,CATSGDRGPGYGYTF,TGTGCCACCAGCGGCGACAGGGGGCCAGGCTATGGCTACACCTTC
TRBD1,few,TRBJ1-5,TRBV6-5,CASSDRGGQPQHF,TGTGCCAGCAGCGACAGGGGAGGTCAGCCCCAGCATTTT
TRBD1,NA,TRBJ2-7,TRBV2,CASKAGGLLHEQYF,TGTGCCAGCAAGGCAGGGGGCCTGCTCCACGAGCAGTACTTC
NA,NA,TRBJ2-5,TRBV7-2,CASSSQQGLETQYF,TGTGCCAGCAGCTCGCAACAGGGTTTAGAGACCCAGTACTTC
TRBD1,NA,TRBJ1-3,TRBV6-6,CASSSGRTGSGNTIYF,TGTGCCAGCAGTTCAGGACGGACAGGGTCTGGAAACACCATATATTTT
TRBD1,NA,TRBJ2-7,TRBV6-1,CASSEAWDRANEQYF,TGTGCCAGCAGTGAAGCGTGGGACAGGGCCAACGAGCAGTACTTC
TRBD1,NA,TRBJ2-7,TRBV6-5,CASSRGPAYEQYF,TGTGCCAGCTCCAGGGGGCCAGCCTACGAGCAGTACTTC
NA,NA,TRBJ1-1,TRBV5-1,CASSTQEDTEAFF,TGCGCCAGCAGCACGCAGGAGGACACTGAAGCTTTCTTT
NA,NA,TRBJ2-5,TRBV2,CASSEGREQTQYF,TGTGCCAGCAGTGAGGGGCGAGAACAGACCCAGTACTTC
NA,NA,TRBJ2-5,TRBV28,CASSFPLLSQYF,TGTGCCAGCAGTTTTCCCCTCTTATCCCAGTACTTC
NA,NA,TRBJ1-5,TRBV6-5,CASSRTAQNQPQHF,TGTGCCAGCAGTCGGACAGCCCAAAATCAGCCCCAGCATTTT
NA,NA,TRBJ2-2,TRBV7-2,CASSAVPRTVNTGELFF,TGTGCCAGCAGCGCGGTTCCTCGGACAGTTAACACCGGGGAGCTGTTTTTT
NA,NA,TRBJ2-7,TRBV5-1,CASSFNSDAYEQYF,TGCGCCAGCAGCTTTAATAGCGACGCCTACGAGCAGTACTTC
TRBD2,NA,TRBJ2-3,TRBV7-2,CASSLATAGGRYTQYF,TGTGCCAGCAGCTTAGCCACTGCCGGGGGGAGATATACGCAGTATTTT
NA,NA,TRBJ2-1,TRBV9,CASSFRGVMGNEQFF,TGTGCCAGCAGCTTTCGCGGGGTCATGGGCAATGAGCAGTTCTTC
NA,NA,TRBJ1-1,TRBV19,CASSIGSGTEAFF,TGTGCCAGTAGTATTGGGAGTGGCACTGAAGCTTTCTTT
TRBD1,NA,TRBJ2-2,TRBV7-2,CASSLFGTGLTGELFF,TGTGCCAGCAGCTTATTCGGGACAGGCCTCACCGGGGAGCTGTTTTTT
TRBD2,few,TRBJ2-7,TRBV6-5,CASSPGGSYEQYF,TGTGCCAGCAGTCCGGGAGGCTCCTACGAGCAGTACTTC
TRBD1,NA,TRBJ2-7,TRBV6-5,CASRRGRQGEQYF,TGTGCCAGCAGGAGGGGGCGACAGGGAGAGCAGTACTTC
TRBD2,NA,TRBJ2-3,TRBV2,CASERGLGDTQYF,TGTGCCAGTGAGCGGGGATTGGGGGATACGCAGTATTTT
TRBD1,once,TRBJ1-2,TRBV6-6,CASSYSGTGAYGYTF,TGTGCCAGCAGTTACTCTGGGACAGGGGCCTATGGCTACACCTTC
NA,NA,TRBJ1-5,TRBV20-1,CSASHNSNQPQHF,TGCAGTGCTAGTCACAATAGCAATCAGCCCCAGCATTTT
NA,NA,TRBJ2-7,TRBV30,CAWSRTAAYEQYF,TGTGCCTGGAGCCGGACAGCTGCCTACGAGCAGTACTTC
TRBD1,medium-sized,TRBJ1-3,TRBV5-5,CASSWEAGQGRIGPGNTIYF,TGTGCCAGCAGCTGGGAGGCGGGACAGGGAAGAATTGGTCCTGGAAACACCATATATTTT
NA,NA,TRBJ1-1,TRBV12-3/TRBV12-4,CASGRRNTEAFF,TGTGCCAGCGGAAGGAGGAACACTGAAGCTTTCTTT
NA,NA,TRBJ2-3,TRBV30,CAWTPPVAYSTDTQYF,TGTGCCTGGACCCCCCCAGTCGCATATAGCACAGATACGCAGTATTTT
TRBD2,NA,TRBJ2-2,TRBV28,CASGNLGLAGGPTGELFF,TGTGCCAGCGGGAACTTGGGGTTAGCGGGAGGGCCTACCGGGGAGCTGTTTTTT
TRBD1,NA,TRBJ1-2,TRBV5-1,CASSFQGANGYTF,TGCGCCAGCAGCTTTCAGGGGGCTAATGGCTACACCTTC
TRBD1,NA,TRBJ2-5,TRBV9,CASSVGGTGGETQYF,TGTGCCAGCAGCGTAGGAGGGACAGGGGGGGAGACCCAGTACTTC
NA,NA,TRBJ2-3,TRBV4-2,CASSQVRSLTVTDTQYF,TGTGCCAGCAGCCAAGTAAGAAGCCTAACGGTCACAGATACGCAGTATTTT
TRBD2,NA,TRBJ2-7,TRBV4-3,CASSQDGTSSYEQYF,TGCGCCAGCAGCCAAGACGGGACTAGCAGCTACGAGCAGTACTTC
NA,NA,TRBJ1-3,TRBV7-9,CASSHPRRISGNTIYF,TGTGCCAGCAGCCACCCCCGGAGAATATCTGGAAACACCATATATTTT
TRBD2,NA,TRBJ2-2,TRBV11-2,CASSLRGLAGSGELFF,TGTGCCAGCAGCTTAAGAGGTCTAGCGGGATCAGGGGAGCTGTTTTTT
NA,NA,TRBJ1-5,TRBV28,CASSTDGRGNQPQHF,TGTGCCAGCAGTACGGACGGCAGGGGCAATCAGCCCCAGCATTTT
NA,NA,TRBJ2-1,TRBV7-3,CASSPLGSGTYNEQFF,TGTGCCAGCAGCCCCCTCGGTAGCGGTACCTACAATGAGCAGTTCTTC